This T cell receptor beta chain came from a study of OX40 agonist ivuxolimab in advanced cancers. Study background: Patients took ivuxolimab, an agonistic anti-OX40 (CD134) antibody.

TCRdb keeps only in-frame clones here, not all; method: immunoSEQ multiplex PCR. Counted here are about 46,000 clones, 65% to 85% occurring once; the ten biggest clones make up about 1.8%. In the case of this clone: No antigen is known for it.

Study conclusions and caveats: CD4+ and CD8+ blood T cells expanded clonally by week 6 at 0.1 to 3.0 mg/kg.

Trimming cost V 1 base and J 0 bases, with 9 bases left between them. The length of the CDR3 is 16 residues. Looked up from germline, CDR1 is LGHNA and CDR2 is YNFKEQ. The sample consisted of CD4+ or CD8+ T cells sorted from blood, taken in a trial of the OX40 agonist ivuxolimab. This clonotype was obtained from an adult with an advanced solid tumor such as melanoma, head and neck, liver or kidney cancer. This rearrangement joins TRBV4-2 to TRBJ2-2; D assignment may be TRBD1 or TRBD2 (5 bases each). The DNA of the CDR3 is TGTGCCAGCAGCCAAGGTAGGGGAGCGAACACCGGGGAGCTGTTTTTT. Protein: CASSQGRGANTGELFF.